This T cell receptor (beta chain) was captured by sequencing in a study of regulatory T cells in long-lasting Graves disease. Documented time point: newly diagnosed GD, antithyroid drugs for less than 3 months. The authors made the TCR library using RNA they extracted from PBMCs. This clonotype came up many times. The CDR3 consists of 13 residues. CDR1 is SNHLY and CDR2 is FYNNEI in the germline V gene. Trimming removed 4 bases from V and 1 base from J; junction bases left unmatched: 0. Assembly of TCR beta libraries relied on iRepertoire HTBI primers together with Arm-PCR of CDR3 regions. One entry per CDR3 protein results from TCRdb running MiXCR on the multiplex PCR reads. The table includes roughly 380,000 distinct CDR3 sequences, roughly 17% detected once. These data also formed part of another study, on T cells in Graves' hyperthyroidism and ophthalmopathy. This second study notes: The TCR CDR3 first-round RT-PCR relied on the HTBI primer set.

The sequences come from peripheral blood mononuclear cells (PBMCs), collected at new diagnosis, from a patient treated with antithyroid drugs. The sequence was collected from a middle-aged man with Graves disease. The rearrangement uses TRBV2 and TRBJ2-5; 7 bases match TRBD1. The CDR3 DNA is TGTGCCAGCAGTGCAGGGGGCCAAGAGACCCAGTACTTC. It codes for CASSAGGQETQYF.